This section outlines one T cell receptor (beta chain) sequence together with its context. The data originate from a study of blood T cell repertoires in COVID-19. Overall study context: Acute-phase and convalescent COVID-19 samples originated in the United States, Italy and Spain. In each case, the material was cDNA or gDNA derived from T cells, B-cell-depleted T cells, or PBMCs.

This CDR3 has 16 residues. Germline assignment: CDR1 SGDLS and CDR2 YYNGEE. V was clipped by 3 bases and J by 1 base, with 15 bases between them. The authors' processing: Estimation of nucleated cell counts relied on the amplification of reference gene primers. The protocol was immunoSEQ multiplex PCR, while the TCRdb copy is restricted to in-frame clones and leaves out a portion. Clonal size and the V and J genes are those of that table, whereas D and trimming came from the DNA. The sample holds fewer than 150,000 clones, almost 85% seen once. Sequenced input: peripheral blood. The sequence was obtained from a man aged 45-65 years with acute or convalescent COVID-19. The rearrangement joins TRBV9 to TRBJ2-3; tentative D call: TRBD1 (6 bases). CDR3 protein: CASSAGYREGTDTQYF. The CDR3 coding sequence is TGTGCCAGCAGCGCGGGTTACAGGGAAGGCACAGATACGCAGTATTTT.